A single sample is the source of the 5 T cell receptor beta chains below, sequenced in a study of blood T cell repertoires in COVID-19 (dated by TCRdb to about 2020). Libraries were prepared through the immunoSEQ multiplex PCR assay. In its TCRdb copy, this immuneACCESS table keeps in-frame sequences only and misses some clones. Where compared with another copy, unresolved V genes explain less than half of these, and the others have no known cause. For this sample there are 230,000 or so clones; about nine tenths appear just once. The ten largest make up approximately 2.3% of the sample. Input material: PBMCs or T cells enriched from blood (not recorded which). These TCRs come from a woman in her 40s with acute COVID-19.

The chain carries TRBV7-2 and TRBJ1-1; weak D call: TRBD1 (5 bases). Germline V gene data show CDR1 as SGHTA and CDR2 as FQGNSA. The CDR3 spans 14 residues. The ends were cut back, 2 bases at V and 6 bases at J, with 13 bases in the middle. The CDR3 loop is CASSLWGDGAEAFF. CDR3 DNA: TGTGCCAGCAGCTTATGGGGGGATGGGGCTGAAGCTTTCTTT.

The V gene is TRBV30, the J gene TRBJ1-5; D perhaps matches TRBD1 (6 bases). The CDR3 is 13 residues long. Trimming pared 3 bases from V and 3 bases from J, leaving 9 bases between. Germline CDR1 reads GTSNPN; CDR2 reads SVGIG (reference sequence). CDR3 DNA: TGTGCCTGGAGCGGACAGACCAATCAGCCCCAGCATTTT. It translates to CAWSGQTNQPQHF.

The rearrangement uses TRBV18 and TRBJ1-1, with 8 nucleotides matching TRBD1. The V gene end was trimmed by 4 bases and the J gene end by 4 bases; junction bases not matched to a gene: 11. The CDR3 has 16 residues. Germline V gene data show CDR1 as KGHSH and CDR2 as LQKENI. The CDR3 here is CASSLQGAGIPTEAFF. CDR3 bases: TGTGCCAGCTCACTGCAGGGGGCGGGGATCCCCACTGAAGCTTTCTTT. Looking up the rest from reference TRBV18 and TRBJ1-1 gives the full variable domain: NAGVMQNPRHLVRRRGQEARLRCSPMKGHSHVYWYRQLPEEGLKFMVYLQKENIIDESGMPKERFSAEFPKEGPSILRIQQVVRGDSAAYFCASSLQGAGIPTEAFFGQGTRLTVV.

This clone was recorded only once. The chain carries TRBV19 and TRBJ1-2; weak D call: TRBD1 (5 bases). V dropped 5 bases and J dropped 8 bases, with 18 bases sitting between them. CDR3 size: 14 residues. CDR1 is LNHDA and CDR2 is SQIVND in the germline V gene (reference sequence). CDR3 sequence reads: CASSLGLTVEGYTF. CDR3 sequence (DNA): TGTGCCAGTAGTCTGGGACTGACGGTCGAAGGCTACACCTTC.

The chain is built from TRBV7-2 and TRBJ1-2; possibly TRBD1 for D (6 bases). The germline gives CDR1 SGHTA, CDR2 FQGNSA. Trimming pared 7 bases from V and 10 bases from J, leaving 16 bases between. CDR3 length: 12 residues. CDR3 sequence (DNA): TGTGCCAGCACCACTAGTGGACAGTCCTACACCTTC. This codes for CASTTSGQSYTF.